Following are 14 T cell receptor beta chains from one sample sequenced in a study of breast tumors, draining lymph nodes, adjacent tissues. The lymph nodes were axillary draining lymph nodes from breast cancer patients. MiXCR, run by TCRdb on the multiplex PCR reads, gives a single entry per CDR3 protein. The table lists around 150,000 distinct CDR3 sequences, about 31% of them singletons. The sequenced sample was axillary lymph node tissue. The receptors come from a female donor with breast cancer. Some clones in this sample may be carry-over from other donors' samples.

This clonotype has at least ten counts. This sequence joins TRBV2 and TRBJ1-2; possible D gene TRBD1, 5 bases. V lost 1 base to trimming and J lost 6 bases, with 12 bases between them. CDR3 length: 14 residues. From germline, CDR1 is SNHLY and CDR2 FYNNEI. The CDR3 protein is CASSEEGYLDGYTF. Written as DNA, the CDR3 is TGTGCCAGCAGTGAAGAGGGGTATTTAGATGGCTACACCTTC.

V is TRBV25-1 and J is TRBJ1-6; tentatively, D is TRBD1 (6 bases). Deletions cut 4 bases from V and 4 bases from J, with 14 bases between. The germline V gene encodes CDR1 MGHDK and CDR2 SYGVNS. This CDR3 has 16 amino acids. The CDR3 reads CASSASMGQYNSPLHF. The CDR3 DNA reads as TGTGCCAGCAGTGCAAGTATGGGACAATATAATTCACCCCTCCACTTT.

The table lists this clonotype with a few counts. A much larger clone differs from this one at a single base, so this may be a read error. The genes are TRBV5-6 and TRBJ1-5; D might be TRBD1 (5 bases). From germline, CDR1 is SGHDT and CDR2 YYEEEE. This CDR3 has 14 residues. Trimming removed 2 bases at V and 7 bases at J, with 13 bases between. In nucleotides, the CDR3 is TGTGCCAGCAGCTTTGGAGGGGCAGCCCAGCCCCAGCATTTT. Its translation: CASSFGGAAQPQHF.

This clonotype was detected many times. V and J are TRBV2 and TRBJ1-2; D unclear. The V end was cut by 8 bases, the J end by 4 bases, with 8 bases between. CDR3 length equals 11 residues. CDR1 SNHLY and CDR2 FYNNEI come from the germline V gene. The chain's CDR3 is CASGRSYGYTF. DNA of the CDR3: TGTGCCAGCGGGAGAAGCTATGGCTACACCTTC.

Ten or more counts support this clonotype. V usage is TRBV7-9 and J usage is TRBJ1-2; 7 bases agree with TRBD1. V trimming: 7 bases; J trimming: 2 bases; junction bases outside the gene matches: 7. The CDR3 spans 14 residues. Germline V lookup: CDR1 SEHNR, CDR2 FQNEAQ (reference sequence). The CDR3 loop reads CASKGTEQNYGYTF. In DNA, the CDR3 is TGTGCCAGCAAAGGGACAGAACAAAACTATGGCTACACCTTC.

Concerning this clonotype itself: One end of the junction does not line up with germline, which may come from a read error. The genes are TRBV7-9 and TRBJ1-6, with unresolved D. Germline V gene lookup returns CDR1 SEHNR and CDR2 FQNEAQ (reference sequence). This CDR3 comprises 14 residues. The CDR3, as DNA: TGTGCCAGCGGCTTGCTCTCGGGGATCTCACCCCTCCACTTT. Translation: CASGLLSGISPLHF.

This clonotype was recorded many times. V and J are TRBV6-1 and TRBJ1-2, with D maybe TRBD1 (5 bases). The CDR3 totals 15 residues. Germline CDR1 and CDR2: MNHNS and SASEGT. The V end was cut by 3 bases, the J end by 4 bases, with 15 bases between. The CDR3 DNA is TGTGCCAGCAGTGAGTCCCAGGGATTCGGCTATGGCTACACCTTC. Its protein product is CASSESQGFGYGYTF.

Ten or more counts support this clonotype. This chain joins TRBV20-1 and TRBJ1-2; no firm D call. This CDR3 has 13 amino acids. Trimming took 5 bases from V and 4 from J, leaving 14 bases between them. Germline CDR1 and CDR2: DFQATT and SNEGSKA (reference sequence). The CDR3 nucleotides read TGCAGTGCTGGAGTGGGGTTGGGCTATGGCTACACCTTC. Its translation is CSAGVGLGYGYTF.

This clonotype came up a few times. This sequence may be a read error, since a much larger clone differs from it by one base. The chain uses TRBV20-1 and TRBJ2-1; 9 bases match TRBD2. CDR1 DFQATT and CDR2 SNEGSKA come from the germline V gene (reference sequence). The CDR3 extends over 13 amino acids. The CDR3 region is CSAGSGGYNAQFF. The CDR3 DNA reads as TGCAGTGCTGGCAGCGGGGGGTACAATGCGCAGTTCTTC.

Only a few counts were recorded for this clonotype. With a much larger clone just one base away, this may be a read error. The V gene is TRBV5-4, the J gene TRBJ2-6; no definite D call. Germline V CDR1 and CDR2: SGHNT, YYREEE (reference sequence). This CDR3 spans 18 amino acids. The ends were cut back, 3 bases at V and 0 bases at J, with 16 bases in the middle. The CDR3 region has the DNA TGTGCCAGCAGCTGGACCTCTGCGACCGGCTCTGGGGCCAACGTCCTGACTTTC. It yields the protein CASSWTSATGSGANVLTF.

This clonotype was detected many times. This chain uses TRBV19 with TRBJ2-1; 7 positions match TRBD1. CDR3 length equals 13 residues. V shed 5 bases, J shed 9 bases, and the junction held 7 bases outside the gene matches. The V gene's germline CDR1 is LNHDA and CDR2 SQIVND (reference sequence). The CDR3 loop is CASSHRDRFEQFF. DNA for the CDR3: TGTGCCAGTAGTCACCGGGACAGATTTGAGCAGTTCTTC.

On this clonotype: One base away lies a much larger clone, so this may be a sequencing read error. The rearrangement uses TRBV7-7 and TRBJ2-5, with 7 bases lining up with TRBD1. Per the germline V gene, CDR1 is SSHAT and CDR2 is FNYEAQ (reference sequence). This CDR3 is 13 amino acids long. CDR3 nucleotide sequence: TGTGCTAGCAGCCCCACAGGGCAGGGGGCCCAGTACTTC. Amino acid sequence: CASSPTGQGAQYF.

About this clonotype: This may be a read error, as it is one base from a much larger clone. The rearrangement links TRBV5-4 to TRBJ2-1, with 9 positions matching TRBD1. The CDR3 totals 12 residues. Germline CDR1 is SGHNT and CDR2 is YYREEE (reference sequence). The CDR3 loop is CASSLQGALQSF. The DNA for the CDR3 is TGTGCCAGCAGCCTACAGGGGGCTTTGCAGTCCTTC.

The chain uses TRBV7-2 and TRBJ1-2; possibly TRBD1 for D (6 bases). From germline, CDR1 is SGHTA and CDR2 FQGNSA. The V and J ends lost 5 bases and 4 bases respectively, with 23 bases between them. The CDR3 has 17 residues. The CDR3: CASSLEDRPKPSYGYTF. DNA of the CDR3: TGTGCCAGCAGCCTAGAAGACAGGCCTAAACCCTCCTATGGCTACACCTTC.